The TCR beta chain under discussion was sequenced for a study of monozygotic twins with inflammatory bowel disease. Per TCR library, about 3,300 ng of total RNA was used. TCRdb reprocessed the 5' RACE reads and keeps a single row for each CDR3 protein, giving no DNA. Across about 160,000 distinct CDR3 sequences, the top ten clones capture roughly 2.4% of the sample. CDR1 LGHNA and CDR2 YNFKEQ come from the germline V gene. This CDR3 has 13 amino acids. Specimen: blood. The V call is TRBV4-2, the J call TRBJ2-1. The TCR comes from a human donor with ulcerative colitis or Crohn's disease, or a healthy co-twin of an affected twin (not recorded which). CDR3 amino acids: CASSPLGLGEQFF.